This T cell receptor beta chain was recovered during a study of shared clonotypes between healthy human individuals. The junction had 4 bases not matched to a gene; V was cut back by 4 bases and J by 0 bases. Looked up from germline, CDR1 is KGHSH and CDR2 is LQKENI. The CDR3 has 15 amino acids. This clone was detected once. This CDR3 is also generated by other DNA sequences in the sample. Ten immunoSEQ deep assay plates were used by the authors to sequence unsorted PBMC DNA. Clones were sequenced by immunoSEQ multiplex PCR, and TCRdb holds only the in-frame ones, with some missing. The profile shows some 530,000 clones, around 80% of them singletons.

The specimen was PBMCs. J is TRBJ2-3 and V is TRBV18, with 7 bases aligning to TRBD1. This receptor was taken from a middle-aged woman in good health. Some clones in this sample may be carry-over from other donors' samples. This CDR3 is CASSRDRASTDTQYF. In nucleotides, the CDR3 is TGTGCCAGCTCACGAGACAGGGCCAGCACAGATACGCAGTATTTT.